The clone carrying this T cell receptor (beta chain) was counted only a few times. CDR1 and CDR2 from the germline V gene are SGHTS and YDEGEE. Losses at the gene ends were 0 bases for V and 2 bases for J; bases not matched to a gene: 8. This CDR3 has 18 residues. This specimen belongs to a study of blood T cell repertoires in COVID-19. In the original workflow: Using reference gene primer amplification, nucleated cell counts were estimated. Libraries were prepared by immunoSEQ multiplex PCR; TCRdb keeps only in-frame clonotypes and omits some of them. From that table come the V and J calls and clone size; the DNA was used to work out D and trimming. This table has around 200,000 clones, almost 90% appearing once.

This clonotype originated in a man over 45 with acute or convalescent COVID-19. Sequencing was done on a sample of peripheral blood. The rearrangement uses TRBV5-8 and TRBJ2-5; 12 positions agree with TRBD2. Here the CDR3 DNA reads TGTGCCAGCAGCTTGGCGGCTAGCGGGAGGGCGGTTCAAGAGACCCAGTACTTC. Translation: CASSLAASGRAVQETQYF.